A single sample gave rise to the 6 T cell receptor beta chains below, sequenced in a study of T cell responses to AZD1222 COVID-19 vaccine. Some clones are missing from TCRdb's copy, which holds only in-frame ones; the method was immunoSEQ multiplex PCR. The data hold 95,000 to 150,000 clones, with more than 80% observed a single time. This material consisted of peripheral blood, taken on day 0 of AZD1222 vaccination. These receptors were taken from an adult in good health.

The genes are TRBV30 and TRBJ1-2; no clear D. V lost 4 bases and J lost 2, with 8 bases in between. The CDR3 has 12 residues. Germline V gene sequence: CDR1 GTSNPN, CDR2 SVGIG (reference sequence). The CDR3: CAWKGRNYGYTF. The CDR3, as DNA: TGTGCCTGGAAAGGACGGAACTATGGCTACACCTTC.

This clone showed up just once. J is TRBJ1-5 and V is TRBV19, with a possible D match to TRBD1 (5 bases). Per the germline V gene, CDR1 is LNHDA and CDR2 is SQIVND (reference sequence). The V gene lost 6 bases and the J gene lost 3 bases, with 9 bases spanning the gap. The CDR3 extends over 13 amino acids. The CDR3, as DNA: TGTGCCAGTAGATGGGGCCACAATCAGCCCCAGCATTTT. Its protein product is CASRWGHNQPQHF.

The chain links TRBV5-1 to TRBJ1-2; D is uncertain. This CDR3 region has 15 residues. Per the germline V gene, CDR1 is SGHRS and CDR2 is YFSETQ. V lost 2 bases and J 3 bases, leaving 14 bases between the germline ends. CDR3 amino acids: CASSLTGSRDYGYTF. The CDR3 DNA reads as TGCGCCAGCAGCTTAACCGGGTCCCGGGACTATGGCTACACCTTC. The full variable domain, its missing parts supplied by reference TRBV5-1 and TRBJ1-2, is KAGVTQTPRYLIKTRGQQVTLSCSPISGHRSVSWYQQTPGQGLQFLFEYFSETQRNKGNFPGRFSGRQFSNSRSEMNVSTLELGDSALYLCASSLTGSRDYGYTFGSGTRLTVV.

The genes are TRBV6-5 and TRBJ2-5; D unclear. CDR3 length: 12 amino acids. CDR1 is MNHEY and CDR2 is SVGAGI in the germline V gene. V gave up 7 bases and J gave up 4 bases, with 10 bases separating them. CDR3 sequence: CASMSGGETQYF. The DNA for the CDR3 is TGTGCCAGCATGTCCGGCGGAGAGACCCAGTACTTC.

This CDR3 reads CASSPSEGGYGYTF. The CDR3 bases are TGTGCCAGCTCACCATCGGAGGGTGGCTATGGCTACACCTTC. The J gene is TRBJ1-2, the V gene TRBV18; D uncertain. V lost 2 bases, J lost 4 bases, and 11 bases lay in between. The CDR3 extends over 14 amino acids. The germline V gene encodes CDR1 KGHSH and CDR2 LQKENI.

The chain combines TRBV27 with TRBJ1-6; 7 bases are shared with TRBD1. CDR3 size: 17 residues. The germline V gene encodes CDR1 MNHEY and CDR2 SMNVEV (reference sequence). V shed 5 bases and J 0 bases; nucleotides not matched to a gene: 7. This CDR3 is CASSPSTGSSYNSPLHF. CDR3 nucleotides: TGTGCCAGCAGTCCCTCGACAGGGAGCTCCTATAATTCACCCCTCCACTTT.